The next 27 T cell receptor beta chains were all read from a single sample in a study of T cell responses to AZD1222 COVID-19 vaccine. The data were produced by immunoSEQ multiplex PCR, yet TCRdb's version contains in-frame clones alone and is incomplete. The table lists around 130,000 clones, around 90% of them singletons. This sample comprised peripheral blood, obtained on day 0 of MenACWY control vaccination. These receptors were obtained from an adult in good health.

V usage is TRBV20-1 and J usage is TRBJ2-1; D is unresolved. V lost 6 bases and J 0 bases, leaving 18 bases between the germline ends. CDR1 and CDR2 (germline): DFQATT, SNEGSKA (reference sequence). There are 16 residues in the CDR3. The CDR3 sequence: CSASDSGRSSYNEQFF. CDR3 nucleotide sequence: TGCAGTGCAAGTGACTCCGGCCGCAGCTCCTACAATGAGCAGTTCTTC.

The rearrangement links TRBV2 to TRBJ2-7, with 11 bases aligning to TRBD2. There are 14 residues in the CDR3. Germline-derived CDR1 and CDR2 are SNHLY and FYNNEI. V trimming: 6 bases; J trimming: 4 bases; junction bases outside the gene matches: 5. CDR3 protein: CASRLAGGSYEQYF. In DNA form, the CDR3 reads TGTGCCAGCAGGTTAGCGGGAGGGTCGTACGAGCAGTACTTC.

The gene calls are TRBV5-1 and TRBJ1-3; D unclear. Germline lookup yields CDR1 SGHRS and CDR2 YFSETQ. The CDR3 covers 15 residues. The V and J ends lost 0 bases and 0 bases respectively, with 7 bases between them. CDR3 loop: CASSLGTYSGNTIYF. The CDR3 region has the DNA TGCGCCAGCAGCTTGGGAACATACTCTGGAAACACCATATATTTT.

The chain uses TRBV9 and TRBJ2-3; maybe TRBD2 (5 bases). Between the trimmed V and J ends, which lost 0 bases and 3 bases, there was a span of 11 bases. The CDR3 loop spans 15 amino acids. Looked up from germline, CDR1 is SGDLS and CDR2 is YYNGEE. CDR3 region: CASSVVGSVTDTQYF. The CDR3 region has the DNA TGTGCCAGCAGCGTAGTTGGTAGCGTGACAGATACGCAGTATTTT.

This clone was detected only once. The V gene is TRBV30, the J gene TRBJ2-1; possible D gene TRBD1, 6 bases. Germline CDR1 and CDR2: GTSNPN and SVGIG (reference sequence). The CDR3 runs to 17 residues. V shed 3 bases and J shed 2 bases, with 20 bases lying between them. Here the CDR3 reads CAWRDTEQGWAYNEQFF. DNA of the CDR3: TGTGCCTGGAGGGACACCGAACAGGGATGGGCCTACAATGAGCAGTTCTTC.

The rearrangement links TRBV3-1 (or the pseudogene TRBV3-2) to TRBJ1-4; D ambiguous. Trimming removed 6 bases at V and 2 bases at J, with 7 bases between. Per germline, CDR1 LGHDT and CDR2 YNNKEL (reference sequence). This CDR3 is 13 amino acids long. CDR3 nucleotides: TGTGCCAGCAGGAGGGAGACTAATGAAAAACTGTTTTTT. This sequence encodes CASRRETNEKLFF.

This rearrangement joins TRBV4-2 to TRBJ2-1, with D perhaps matching TRBD1 or TRBD2 (5 bases each). The CDR3 length is 14 residues. With 0 bases removed from V and 8 bases from J, the gap between germline ends came to 11 bases. Germline assignment: CDR1 LGHNA and CDR2 YNFKEQ. In DNA form, the CDR3 reads TGTGCCAGCAGCCAAGACGGGGACGGGGATGAGCAGTTCTTC. Its protein product is CASSQDGDGDEQFF.

The rearrangement uses TRBV5-1 and TRBJ2-1; 8 nucleotides line up with TRBD2. The CDR3 is made up of 14 amino acids. Germline assignment: CDR1 SGHRS and CDR2 YFSETQ. Unmatched junction bases numbered 10, after V lost 4 bases and J lost 10 bases. The CDR3 sequence is CASSPRTSGGEQFF. The CDR3 DNA sequence: TGCGCCAGCAGCCCGAGGACCTCGGGAGGGGAGCAGTTCTTC.

This chain links TRBV7-6 with TRBJ2-1, with D uncertain. Per the germline V gene, CDR1 is SGHVS and CDR2 is FNYEAQ. The CDR3 runs 16 residues. Trimming took 4 bases from V and 0 from J, leaving 13 bases between them. The CDR3 nucleotides read TGTGCCAGCAGCTCCTCTTCGGGCAGCTCCTACAATGAGCAGTTCTTC. Translating gives CASSSSSGSSYNEQFF.

This rearrangement joins TRBV20-1 to TRBJ2-7; tentatively, D is TRBD2 (6 bases). In germline, CDR1 is DFQATT, CDR2 SNEGSKA (reference sequence). Trimming pared 3 bases from V and 4 bases from J, leaving 13 bases between. The CDR3 contains 13 residues. The CDR3 protein is CSASDGSRYEQYF. CDR3 nucleotides: TGCAGTGCTAGTGACGGGAGCCGATACGAGCAGTACTTC.

The V gene is TRBV5-1, the J gene TRBJ2-3; 10 bases agree with TRBD2. V dropped 1 base and J dropped 4; count of bases not matched to a gene: 9. The germline gives CDR1 SGHRS, CDR2 YFSETQ. The CDR3 spans 17 residues. The CDR3 sequence is CASSLPLSGRAADTQYF. Written as DNA, the CDR3 is TGCGCCAGCAGCTTGCCTCTAAGCGGGAGGGCGGCAGATACGCAGTATTTT.

The chain combines TRBV24-1 with TRBJ2-3, with 11 bases aligning to TRBD2. This CDR3 comprises 15 residues. The V gene's germline CDR1 is KGHDR and CDR2 SFDVKD. V trimming: 6 bases; J trimming: 4 bases; junction bases outside the gene matches: 5. CDR3 DNA: TGTGCCACCAGTACACTAGCGGGAGTCGCAGATACGCAGTATTTT. Translated: CATSTLAGVADTQYF.

In DNA, the CDR3 is TGCGCCAGCAGCTCAGGGGGTGGCACTGAAGCTTTCTTT. Translating it yields CASSSGGGTEAFF. The V gene is TRBV5-1, the J gene TRBJ1-1, with TRBD1 identical over 7 bases. CDR1 SGHRS and CDR2 YFSETQ come from the germline V gene. V was clipped by 3 bases and J by 4 bases; unmatched bases: 3. The CDR3 runs 13 residues. Filled out from reference TRBV5-1 and TRBJ1-1, the complete variable domain reads KAGVTQTPRYLIKTRGQQVTLSCSPISGHRSVSWYQQTPGQGLQFLFEYFSETQRNKGNFPGRFSGRQFSNSRSEMNVSTLELGDSALYLCASSSGGGTEAFFGQGTRLTVV.

The rearrangement joins TRBV4-1 to TRBJ2-1; 9 bases agree with TRBD2. Germline-derived CDR1 and CDR2 are MGHRA and YSYEKL. Losses at the gene ends were 0 bases for V and 4 bases for J; bases not matched to a gene: 7. CDR3 length: 17 amino acids. CDR3 sequence reads: CASSQDLTSGSYNEQFF. CDR3 DNA: TGCGCCAGCAGCCAAGACCTTACTAGCGGGTCGTACAATGAGCAGTTCTTC.

J is TRBJ2-3 and V is TRBV5-1; TRBD2 agrees at 13 bases. From germline, CDR1 is SGHRS and CDR2 YFSETQ. The V gene end was trimmed by 9 bases and the J gene end by 5 bases; junction bases not matched to a gene: 9. The CDR3 has 15 amino acids. Written as DNA, the CDR3 is TGCGCCACCGGGACTAGCGGGGTCGGGGGAGATACGCAGTATTTT. As protein: CATGTSGVGGDTQYF.

The chain couples TRBV4-1 to TRBJ1-2; the match to TRBD1 covers 10 bases. V dropped 3 bases and J dropped 4; count of bases not matched to a gene: 11. CDR1 is MGHRA, CDR2 YSYEKL, per germline. CDR3 length: 17 residues. Here the CDR3 reads CASSQTRTGGLSYGYTF. CDR3 nucleotides: TGCGCCAGCAGCCAGACACGGACAGGGGGTTTGAGCTATGGCTACACCTTC.

The chain links TRBV19 to TRBJ2-1; D remains ambiguous. The CDR3 is 15 amino acids. Germline V lookup: CDR1 LNHDA, CDR2 SQIVND (reference sequence). Trimming cost V 2 bases and J 0 bases, with 8 bases left between them. CDR3 coding DNA: TGTGCCAGTAGTATACCGGGTAGCTCCTACAATGAGCAGTTCTTC. It encodes CASSIPGSSYNEQFF.

This rearrangement joins TRBV5-1 to TRBJ2-2, with unresolved D. The CDR3 spans 15 residues. Germline CDR1 reads SGHRS; CDR2 reads YFSETQ. V was pared by 2 bases and J by 0 bases, with 8 bases between. This CDR3 reads CASSFGPSNTGELFF. As DNA, the CDR3 is TGCGCCAGCAGCTTTGGACCATCGAACACCGGGGAGCTGTTTTTT.

This clone occurred once. The V and J genes are TRBV21-1 and TRBJ1-1. TRBV21-1 is a pseudogene segment. The CDR3 length is 14 residues. In DNA, the CDR3 is TGTGCCAGCAGCAAGTCAAAAGCCGTCACTGAAGCTTTCTTT. This gives the protein CASSKSKAVTEAFF.

This clone is a singleton in its sample. The chain links TRBV20-1 to TRBJ2-1, with unresolved D. Per germline, CDR1 DFQATT and CDR2 SNEGSKA (reference sequence). The V end was cut by 5 bases, the J end by 4 bases, with 3 bases between. CDR3 length equals 10 residues. The CDR3 DNA reads as TGCAGTGCTTCTTACAATGAGCAGTTCTTC. Residues: CSASYNEQFF.

This chain links TRBV4-2 with TRBJ2-6; 9 bases fit TRBD1. The CDR3 is made up of 19 amino acids. The ends lost 3 bases at V and 4 bases at J; junction bases unmatched: 13. Per germline, CDR1 LGHNA and CDR2 YNFKEQ. CDR3: CASSQGPQGAGPGANVLTF. CDR3 sequence (DNA): TGTGCCAGCAGCCAGGGTCCACAGGGGGCCGGGCCCGGGGCCAACGTCCTGACTTTC.

The J gene is TRBJ1-2, the V gene TRBV19; 8 nucleotides line up with TRBD1. CDR3 length equals 14 residues. Losses at the gene ends were 7 bases for V and 2 bases for J; bases not matched to a gene: 6. CDR1 is LNHDA and CDR2 is SQIVND in the germline V gene (reference sequence). CDR3 DNA: TGTGCCAGTAAGGAAAGGACAGGGAACTATGGCTACACCTTC. Protein sequence: CASKERTGNYGYTF.

This chain uses TRBV30 with TRBJ1-3, with 9 bases lining up with TRBD1. The CDR3 is 18 residues long. The V segment lost 0 bases and the J segment 0 bases; nucleotides outside the gene matches: 9. Germline V gene data show CDR1 as GTSNPN and CDR2 as SVGIG (reference sequence). CDR3 sequence reads: CAWSVRTGVSSSGNTIYF. CDR3 DNA sequence: TGTGCCTGGAGTGTGAGGACAGGGGTCTCGAGCTCTGGAAACACCATATATTTT.

The chain has TRBV27 and TRBJ2-7, with TRBD1 as a possible D gene (5 bases). CDR1 and CDR2 from the germline V gene are MNHEY and SMNVEV (reference sequence). The CDR3 totals 15 residues. With 5 bases removed from V and 7 bases from J, the gap between germline ends came to 21 bases. The CDR3: CASSALTRARGEQYF. Written as DNA, the CDR3 is TGTGCCAGCAGTGCACTAACTCGTGCAAGGGGTGAGCAGTACTTC.

The chain links TRBV19 to TRBJ2-7; 9 positions agree with TRBD1. Germline CDR1 is LNHDA and CDR2 is SQIVND (reference sequence). V lost 5 bases to trimming and J lost 5 bases; unmatched junction nucleotides: 13. This CDR3 contains 16 residues. The CDR3 protein is CASSAPHDRGDHEQYF. The CDR3 bases are TGTGCCAGTAGTGCCCCCCACGACAGGGGGGACCACGAGCAGTACTTC.

The J gene is TRBJ2-1, the V gene TRBV5-1, with 14 positions matching TRBD2. Germline CDR1 and CDR2: SGHRS and YFSETQ. This CDR3 has 16 amino acids. V shed 4 bases, J shed 7 bases, and the junction held 7 bases outside the gene matches. CDR3 nucleotides: TGCGCCAGCAGCGCAATGACTAGCGGGAGGGGTAATGAGCAGTTCTTC. Its translation is CASSAMTSGRGNEQFF.

This chain connects TRBV11-2 to TRBJ2-7, with 9 bases that match TRBD2. With 2 bases clipped from V and 2 bases from J, the junction kept 4 bases outside the gene matches. The CDR3 has 15 amino acids. Germline-derived CDR1 and CDR2 are SGHAT and FQNNGV. CDR3 in amino acids: CASSLSASGTYEQYF. CDR3 DNA sequence: TGTGCCAGCAGCTTATCCGCTAGCGGGACCTACGAGCAGTACTTC.